These 25 T cell receptor beta chains originate from one sample sequenced in a study of OX40 agonist ivuxolimab in advanced cancers. Produced via immunoSEQ multiplex PCR; TCRdb's table is partial and in-frame only. This sample has some 57,000 clones; under 90% occur once, and the top ten carry less than 0.6%. Sequencing used CD4+ or CD8+ T cells sorted from blood, obtained in a trial of the OX40 agonist ivuxolimab. Receptor source: an adult with an advanced solid tumor such as melanoma, head and neck, liver or kidney cancer.

This clone has only a few counts. V is TRBV27 and J is TRBJ2-2, with D tentatively TRBD1 (6 bases). Germline values: CDR1 MNHEY, CDR2 SMNVEV (reference sequence). The CDR3 is 16 amino acids. V lost 6 bases and J 6 bases, leaving 20 bases between the germline ends. Here the CDR3 DNA reads TGTGCCAGCAGGCCACTGGGGCAGGGGAAGGCCGGGGAGCTGTTTTTT. Protein: CASRPLGQGKAGELFF.

The chain employs TRBV6-4 and TRBJ2-3; D call uncertain. Germline CDR1 and CDR2: MRHNA and SNTAGT. The CDR3 contains 14 residues. The V end was cut by 3 bases, the J end by 2 bases, with 9 bases between. The CDR3 reads CASSESITTDTQYF. The DNA of the CDR3 is TGTGCCAGCAGTGAATCCATTACCACAGATACGCAGTATTTT.

This chain joins TRBV6-6 and TRBJ1-6, with no clear D. The CDR3 consists of 13 residues. Trimming shortened V by 4 bases and J by 15 bases, and 16 bases separated the two germline ends. In germline, CDR1 is MNHNY, CDR2 SVGAGI (reference sequence). CDR3 bases: TGTGCCAGCAGTTCCGGACCGGGTATCAACCTCCACTTT. It yields the protein CASSSGPGINLHF.

CDR3 residues: CASRDPGSYNEQFF. CDR3 nucleotides: TGCGCCAGCAGGGACCCCGGGTCCTACAATGAGCAGTTCTTC. This rearrangement joins TRBV5-1 to TRBJ2-1, with unresolved D. The CDR3 length is 14 residues. Trimming cost V 5 bases and J 1 base, with 10 bases left between them. Germline CDR1 reads SGHRS; CDR2 reads YFSETQ.

The chain recombines TRBV25-1 with TRBJ2-5, with 8 bases matching TRBD1. Germline CDR1 and CDR2: MGHDK and SYGVNS. The CDR3 length is 16 residues. V was pared by 2 bases and J by 5 bases, with 10 bases of the junction left unmatched. This CDR3 reads CASSERGRGLEETQYF. The CDR3 coding sequence is TGTGCCAGCAGTGAACGGGGCAGGGGGCTGGAGGAGACCCAGTACTTC.

This sequence joins TRBV2 and TRBJ2-2; 7 nucleotides match TRBD1. The germline CDR1 and CDR2 sequences are SNHLY and FYNNEI. V dropped 5 bases and J dropped 6; count of bases not matched to a gene: 3. The CDR3 spans 13 residues. The CDR3 DNA reads TGTGCCAGCAGTAAAGACAGGGCCGGGGAGCTGTTTTTT. As protein: CASSKDRAGELFF.

This clone turned up a few times. The rearrangement uses TRBV5-1 and TRBJ2-3, with 8 bases aligning to TRBD2. The V gene's germline CDR1 is SGHRS and CDR2 YFSETQ. The trim removed 2 bases at V and 5 bases at J, leaving 7 bases unmatched. CDR3 length: 15 residues. CDR3 region: CASSLREGTLDTQYF. The CDR3 DNA reads TGCGCCAGCAGCTTACGGGAGGGCACGCTAGATACGCAGTATTTT.

V and J are TRBV7-8 and TRBJ1-1, with D unresolved. The ends were cut back, 1 base at V and 0 bases at J, with 9 bases in the middle. Per germline, CDR1 SGHVS and CDR2 FQNEAQ. The CDR3 consists of 15 residues. The DNA of the CDR3 is TGTGCCAGCAGCTTAGGAGGACTGCTGAACACTGAAGCTTTCTTT. The encoded protein is CASSLGGLLNTEAFF.

The chain recombines TRBV29-1 with TRBJ2-5; 10 bases are a match to TRBD2. V lost 6 bases to trimming and J lost 5 bases; unmatched junction nucleotides: 9. The CDR3 sequence is 14 residues long. Per germline, CDR1 SQVTM and CDR2 ANQGSEA. CDR3 in amino acids: CSVILAGRGETQYF. The CDR3 DNA reads as TGCAGCGTAATACTAGCGGGACGTGGCGAGACCCAGTACTTC.

This clone was seen just once. The chain employs TRBV7-2 and TRBJ2-7; D remains ambiguous. Germline V gene sequence: CDR1 SGHTA, CDR2 FQGNSA. The V end was cut by 1 base, the J end by 7 bases, with 11 bases between. The CDR3 has 13 residues. CDR3 in DNA: TGTGCCAGCAGCTTAGGCCAGGCTTGGGAGCAGTACTTC. This codes for CASSLGQAWEQYF.

This chain uses TRBV4-2 with TRBJ1-1; 8 positions agree with TRBD1. After removal of 0 bases from V and 4 bases from J, the junction contained 10 bases not matched to a gene. This CDR3 is 17 amino acids long. Germline V lookup: CDR1 LGHNA, CDR2 YNFKEQ. The CDR3 loop is CASSQDLTGGLGTEAFF. The CDR3 nucleotides read TGTGCCAGCAGCCAAGATCTAACAGGGGGACTGGGCACTGAAGCTTTCTTT.

This clone was picked up a small number of times. This sequence joins TRBV27 and TRBJ1-5; 7 positions agree with TRBD1. The germline CDR1 and CDR2 sequences are MNHEY and SMNVEV (reference sequence). J gave up 3 bases and V 6 bases, and 8 bases lay outside the gene matches. There are 15 residues in the CDR3. CDR3 in amino acids: CASRVTGLDNQPQHF. CDR3 nucleotide sequence: TGTGCCAGCAGGGTGACAGGGTTGGACAATCAGCCCCAGCATTTT.

The DNA of the CDR3 is TGTGCCAGCAGCTTGGATCACTATAGCAATCAGCCCCAGCATTTT. Residues: CASSLDHYSNQPQHF. The chain uses TRBV5-5 and TRBJ1-5, with D uncertain. The CDR3 totals 15 residues. Trimming took 0 bases from V and 0 from J, leaving 7 bases between them. Per the germline V gene, CDR1 is SGHKS and CDR2 is YYEKEE (reference sequence). Using reference TRBV5-5 and TRBJ1-5 for the parts outside the CDR3, the full variable domain is DAGVTQSPTHLIKTRGQQVTLRCSPISGHKSVSWYQQVLGQGPQFIFQYYEKEERGRGNFPDRFSARQFPNYSSELNVNALLLGDSALYLCASSLDHYSNQPQHFGDGTRLSIL.

V and J are TRBV27 and TRBJ2-7; TRBD1 agrees at 7 bases. Trimming removed 4 bases from V and 3 bases from J; junction bases left unmatched: 3. The germline V gene has CDR1 MNHEY and CDR2 SMNVEV (reference sequence). This CDR3 has 13 amino acids. The CDR3: CASSSPGGYEQYF. The CDR3 DNA reads as TGTGCCAGCAGTTCTCCAGGGGGCTACGAGCAGTACTTC.

The V call is TRBV10-2, the J call TRBJ2-7, with D possibly being TRBD2 (7 bases). Germline-derived CDR1 and CDR2 are WSHSY and SAAADI. This CDR3 contains 13 residues. The DNA for the CDR3 is TGCGCAAGCGAGGGGGGAGGGCCCGACGAGCAGTACTTC. Protein: CASEGGGPDEQYF.

The chain combines TRBV28 with TRBJ1-2; D uncertain. CDR1 and CDR2 from the germline V gene are MDHEN and SYDVKM. The CDR3 contains 10 residues. The V end lost 6 bases, the J end lost 4 bases, and 3 bases lay between the germline ends. CDR3 loop: CASSSYGYTF. The CDR3 nucleotides are TGTGCCAGCAGCTCCTATGGCTACACCTTC.

V and J are TRBV27 and TRBJ2-7; D unclear. Germline CDR1 MNHEY, CDR2 SMNVEV (reference sequence). Trimming stripped 4 bases from V and 3 bases from J, with 10 bases between. The CDR3 has 13 amino acids. For the CDR3, the DNA is TGTGCCAGCAGTTCCCCTCCTAACTACGAGCAGTACTTC. Protein: CASSSPPNYEQYF.

The chain couples TRBV28 to TRBJ2-5, with a tentative D call TRBD1 (5 bases). The end of the DNA is better explained by TRBJ2-7, so the J call may be wrong. This CDR3 has 16 residues. From germline, CDR1 is MDHEN and CDR2 SYDVKM. The CDR3 bases are TGTGCCAGTCATGGGCAGGGATTAAAGAGCTCCTACGAGCAGTACTTC. The encoded protein is CASHGQGLKSSYEQYF.

The genes are TRBV7-2 and TRBJ1-3; a possible D gene is TRBD1 (6 bases). V lost 7 bases to trimming and J lost 0 bases, with 10 bases between them. The CDR3 is made up of 14 amino acids. Germline-derived CDR1 and CDR2 are SGHTA and FQGNSA. The CDR3 spells CASTTGSSGNTIYF. In DNA, the CDR3 is TGTGCCAGCACCACAGGGTCCTCTGGAAACACCATATATTTT.

The chain recombines TRBV6-5 with TRBJ1-5, with D maybe TRBD1 (5 bases). Per the germline V gene, CDR1 is MNHEY and CDR2 is SVGAGI. The CDR3 sequence is 14 residues long. V was shortened by 7 bases and J by 6 bases, with 16 bases between the two germline ends. In DNA, the CDR3 is TGTGCCAGCATCCGCCATCAGGGCGGTCAGCCCCAGCATTTT. The encoded protein is CASIRHQGGQPQHF.

The chain uses TRBV28 and TRBJ1-5; 7 nucleotides line up with TRBD1. The CDR3 runs to 16 residues. Germline CDR1 MDHEN, CDR2 SYDVKM. V was pared by 6 bases and J by 4 bases, with 12 bases of the junction left unmatched. The CDR3 is CASRSLGQAFNQPQHF. CDR3 coding DNA: TGTGCCAGCAGAAGCCTTGGACAGGCGTTTAATCAGCCCCAGCATTTT. The variable domain in full, completed from reference TRBV28 and TRBJ1-5, reads DVKVTQSSRYLVKRTGEKVFLECVQDMDHENMFWYRQDPGLGLRLIYFSYDVKMKEKGDIPEGYSVSREKKERFSLILESASTNQTSMYLCASRSLGQAFNQPQHFGDGTRLSIL.

V gene TRBV7-2 combines with J gene TRBJ2-3, with 8 nucleotides matching TRBD2. Germline CDR1 is SGHTA and CDR2 is FQGNSA. V was clipped by 2 bases and J by 2 bases; unmatched bases: 3. This CDR3 has 15 residues. The CDR3 nucleotides read TGTGCCAGCAGCTTATTAGCGGGATTCACAGATACGCAGTATTTT. Residues: CASSLLAGFTDTQYF.

The sample holds one count of this clone. The gene calls are TRBV28 and TRBJ2-7, with no clear D. Trimming cost V 3 bases and J 3 bases, with 9 bases left between them. Germline V CDR1 and CDR2: MDHEN, SYDVKM. CDR3 length: 13 amino acids. The CDR3 bases are TGTGCCAGCAGTTTTCAGACAAACTACGAGCAGTACTTC. This sequence encodes CASSFQTNYEQYF.

The chain combines TRBV10-3 with TRBJ1-3, with D hard to call. CDR3 length: 14 residues. Germline CDR1 ENHRY, CDR2 SYGVKD. Trimming removed 2 bases from V and 4 bases from J, with 9 bases in between. CDR3 region: CAISEAYEGNTIYF. In DNA, the CDR3 is TGTGCCATCAGTGAGGCTTACGAGGGAAACACCATATATTTT.

This chain joins TRBV5-8 and TRBJ2-7; 8 bases are shared with TRBD1. The V gene end was trimmed by 4 bases and the J gene end by 3 bases; junction bases not matched to a gene: 3. Germline CDR1 and CDR2: SGHTS and YDEGEE. There are 13 residues in the CDR3. The CDR3 DNA reads as TGTGCCAGCAGCCCGGGACAGGACTACGAGCAGTACTTC. Translating gives CASSPGQDYEQYF.